This T cell receptor beta chain was documented in a study of vaccination effects on CD4 cells after COVID-19. Study outcomes and limitations: Convalescent patients were few in the study, and early post-infection timepoints were absent. The study found marked clonal contraction of infection- and vaccine-induced clones late after vaccination.

Trimming stripped 3 bases from V and 6 bases from J, with 17 bases between. The CDR3 has 15 amino acids. The germline gives CDR1 SGDLS, CDR2 YYNGEE. The data were produced by immunoSEQ multiplex PCR, yet TCRdb's version contains in-frame clones alone and is incomplete. The table has 60,000 to 70,000 clones, roughly 81% seen once. This clone was observed once. Its antigen is unidentified. Sequencing was preceded by expansion of antigen-specific CD4+ T cells with viral peptide pools in the ViraFEST assay. Once cultured for 10 days, the cells underwent separation to obtain CD4+ T cells. Vaccine recipients, nucleocapsid antibody negative, had no prior SARS-CoV-2 infection. A half-medium replacement with IL-2 medium was carried out on days 3 and 7.

The J gene is TRBJ2-3, the V gene TRBV9; D is perhaps TRBD2 (6 bases). The TCR was taken from a human donor who received a COVID-19 vaccine. The sequencing here drew on CD4+ T cells from PBMCs cultured with HCoV-229E spike peptides, taken before COVID-19 vaccination. The DNA for the CDR3 is TGTGCCAGCAGCGCGGCCCCGGTGGGGGGTGATACGCAGTATTTT. It specifies CASSAAPVGGDTQYF. Together with reference TRBV9 and TRBJ2-3, the CDR3 gives the full variable domain: DSGVTQTPKHLITATGQRVTLRCSPRSGDLSVYWYQQSLDQGLQFLIQYYNGEERAKGNILERFSAQQFPDLHSELNLSSLELGDSALYFCASSAAPVGGDTQYFGPGTRLTVL.